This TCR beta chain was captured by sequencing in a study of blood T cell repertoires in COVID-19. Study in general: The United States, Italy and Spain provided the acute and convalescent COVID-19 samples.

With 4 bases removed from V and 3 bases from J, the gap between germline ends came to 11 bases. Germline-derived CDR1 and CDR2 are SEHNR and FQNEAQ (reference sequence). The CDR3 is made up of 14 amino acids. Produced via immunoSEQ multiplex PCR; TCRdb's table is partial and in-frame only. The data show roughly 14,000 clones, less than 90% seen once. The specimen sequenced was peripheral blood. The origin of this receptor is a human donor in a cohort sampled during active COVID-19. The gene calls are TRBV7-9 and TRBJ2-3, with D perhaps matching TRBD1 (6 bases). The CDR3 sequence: CASSYKRGTDTQYF. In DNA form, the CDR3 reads TGTGCCAGCAGCTACAAAAGGGGGACAGATACGCAGTATTTT.